The clone carrying this TCR beta chain was counted between two and nine times. Its antigen is currently unknown. A J-beta primer mix and a sample-barcoded 5' primer were used in a second PCR of about 7 to 11 cycles. One entry per CDR3 protein results from TCRdb running MiXCR on the 5' RACE reads. Counted here are approximately 800,000 distinct CDR3 sequences, 20% to 30% occurring once; the ten biggest clones make up 2.5% to 3.5%. This sample is part of a study of blood T cells in healthy people across ages. Overall study findings and caveats: Strong correlation linked observed beta diversity and percent naive T cells. It was the long-lived donors that had more naive CD4+ cells and higher diversity than aged donors.

V gave up 0 bases and J gave up 6 bases, with 11 bases separating them. The CDR3 loop spans 14 amino acids. Looked up from germline, CDR1 is LGHNT and CDR2 is FRNRAP. This sample also appeared in a second study, on T cells of mothers and their children. According to that study: TCR recombination output is shaped by thymic selection similarly in related and unrelated pairs. Relative to unrelated pairs, biologically related mother-child dyads exhibited marginally greater, non-significant overlap.

The TCR comes from a boy younger than 18 in good health. Sequences were obtained from blood. The V call is TRBV12-5, the J call TRBJ1-2, with a weak D call TRBD1 (6 bases). CDR3 in amino acids: CASGLVGGVNGYTF. In nucleotides, the CDR3 is TGTGCTAGTGGTTTGGTAGGGGGGGTGAATGGCTACACCTTC.